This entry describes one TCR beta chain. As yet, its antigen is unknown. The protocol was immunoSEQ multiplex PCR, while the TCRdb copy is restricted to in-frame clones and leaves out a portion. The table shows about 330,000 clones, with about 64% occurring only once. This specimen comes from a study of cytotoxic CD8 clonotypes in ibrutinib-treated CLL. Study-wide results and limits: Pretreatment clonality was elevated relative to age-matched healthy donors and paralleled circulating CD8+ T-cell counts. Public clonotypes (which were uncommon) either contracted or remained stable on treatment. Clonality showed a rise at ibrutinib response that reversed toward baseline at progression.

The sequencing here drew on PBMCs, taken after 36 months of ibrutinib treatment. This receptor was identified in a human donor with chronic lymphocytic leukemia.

In DNA, the CDR3 is TGTGCCAGCAGTTGGGCAGATACGCAGTATTTT. This sequence encodes CASSWADTQYF. V gene TRBV6-5 combines with J gene TRBJ2-3; D ambiguous. This CDR3 has 11 amino acids. Trimming removed 4 bases at V and 4 bases at J, with 3 bases between. Germline lookup yields CDR1 MNHEY and CDR2 SVGAGI.